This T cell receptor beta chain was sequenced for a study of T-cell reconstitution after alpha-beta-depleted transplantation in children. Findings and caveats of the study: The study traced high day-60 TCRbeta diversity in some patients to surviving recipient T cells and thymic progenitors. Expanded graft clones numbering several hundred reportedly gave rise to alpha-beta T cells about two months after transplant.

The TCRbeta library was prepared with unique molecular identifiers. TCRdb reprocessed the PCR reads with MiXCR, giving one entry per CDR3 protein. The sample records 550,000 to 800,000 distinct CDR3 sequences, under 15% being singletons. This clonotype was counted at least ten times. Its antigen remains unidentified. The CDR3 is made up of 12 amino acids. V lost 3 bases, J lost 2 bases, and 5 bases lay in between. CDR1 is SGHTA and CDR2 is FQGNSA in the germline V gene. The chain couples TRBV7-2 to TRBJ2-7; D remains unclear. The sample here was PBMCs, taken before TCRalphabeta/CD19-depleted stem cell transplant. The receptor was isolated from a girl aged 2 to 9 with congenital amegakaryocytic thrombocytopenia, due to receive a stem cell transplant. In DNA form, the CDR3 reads TGTGCCAGCAGCTTCTCCCCCTACGAGCAGTACTTC. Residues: CASSFSPYEQYF. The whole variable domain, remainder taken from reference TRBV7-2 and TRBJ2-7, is GAGVSQSPSNKVTEKGKDVELRCDPISGHTALYWYRQSLGQGLEFLIYFQGNSAPDKSGLPSDRFSAERTGGSVSTLTIQRTQQEDSAVYLCASSFSPYEQYFGPGTRLTVT.